This T cell receptor beta chain was documented in a study of blood T cell repertoires in COVID-19. Study as a whole: Samples came from the United States, Italy and Spain, spanning acute and convalescent COVID-19. The cDNA or gDNA used as material had been derived from T cells, B-cell-depleted T cells, or PBMCs.

Authors' data handling: The authors estimated nucleated cell counts from reference gene primer amplification. Here immunoSEQ multiplex PCR was the method, and the copy in TCRdb shows in-frame clones only, minus some. V and J calls and clone size are as listed in that table; D and trimming were resolved from the DNA. The sample includes roughly 300,000 clones, about 85% of them seen just once. With 0 bases clipped from V and 12 bases from J, the junction kept 4 bases outside the gene matches. This CDR3 comprises 13 residues. Germline V gene sequence: CDR1 SGHAT, CDR2 FQNNGV. The V call is TRBV11-2, the J call TRBJ2-7, with 11 bases identical to TRBD1. This sequence was found in a human donor in a cohort sampled during active COVID-19. The sample taken for sequencing was peripheral blood. This chain's CDR3 is CASSLEDRGLRYF. The DNA of the CDR3 is TGTGCCAGCAGCTTAGAGGACAGGGGGCTGCGGTACTTC.